These 12 T cell receptor beta chains originate from one sample sequenced in a study of metastatic and nonmetastatic thyroid tumors. TCRdb re-called the PCR reads through MiXCR. The sample shows more than 20,000 clones, 20% of them seen only once. All patients were untreated before thyroid surgery. Sequencing used blood. Receptor source: a female donor with papillary thyroid cancer or a benign thyroid nodule (not recorded which). Some clones in this sample may be carry-over from other donors' samples.

This clone was observed many times. A much larger clone lies one base from this, so it may be a read error. This sample also contains other DNA sequences that code for the same CDR3. This chain uses TRBV28 with TRBJ1-3; D is unclear. The CDR3 has 18 residues. Germline loops: CDR1 MDHEN, CDR2 SYDVKM. V lost 2 bases and J 4 bases, leaving 21 bases between the germline ends. The chain's CDR3 is CASSLVGHSRISGNTIYF. The CDR3 DNA follows: TGTGCCAGCAGTTTAGTAGGGCATTCACGGATCTCGGGAAACACCATATATTTT. Together with reference TRBV28 and TRBJ1-3, the CDR3 gives the full variable domain: DVKVTQSSRYLVKRTGEKVFLECVQDMDHENMFWYRQDPGLGLRLIYFSYDVKMKEKGDIPEGYSVSREKKERFSLILESASTNQTSMYLCASSLVGHSRISGNTIYFGEGSWLTVV.

This clone came up many times. The chain is built from TRBV3-1 and TRBJ2-1; 11 bases agree with TRBD2. Per the germline V gene, CDR1 is LGHDT and CDR2 is YNNKEL (reference sequence). The CDR3 has 15 residues. Trimming at V came to 4 bases and at J to 6 bases, leaving 5 bases not matched to a gene. The CDR3 sequence: CASSPGTSGPNEQFF. The CDR3 DNA reads as TGTGCCAGCAGCCCCGGGACTAGCGGCCCCAATGAGCAGTTCTTC.

This rearrangement joins TRBV6-9 to TRBJ2-3; the D is unclear. CDR1 is MNHGY, CDR2 SVAAGI, per germline. Trimming cost V 4 bases and J 8 bases, with 4 bases left between them. The CDR3 totals 10 residues. The CDR3 nucleotides are TGTGCCAGCAGTTCGGGTACGCAGTATTTT. As protein: CASSSGTQYF.

The V call is TRBV20-1, the J call TRBJ2-7; maybe TRBD1 (6 bases). Per the germline V gene, CDR1 is DFQATT and CDR2 is SNEGSKA (reference sequence). CDR3 size: 12 residues. Trimming pared 7 bases from V and 5 bases from J, leaving 15 bases between. This CDR3 reads CSVDRGFDEQYF. CDR3 sequence (DNA): TGCAGTGTCGATAGGGGGTTCGACGAGCAGTACTTC.

This clone has ten or more counts. The V call is TRBV12-3 or TRBV12-4, the J call TRBJ2-4; D unclear. The CDR3 has 15 amino acids. V dropped 6 bases and J dropped 0 bases, with 12 bases sitting between them. CDR3 bases: TGTGCCAGCAGCACACCTGGGATAGCCAAAAACATTCAGTACTTC. Translated, it gives CASSTPGIAKNIQYF.

This clone has a handful of counts. The chain joins TRBV6-1 to TRBJ1-5; possible D gene TRBD1, 5 bases. This CDR3 is 13 amino acids long. The V and J ends lost 4 bases and 6 bases respectively, with 10 bases between them. The germline CDR1 and CDR2 sequences are MNHNS and SASEGT. CDR3 loop: CASSGQSGQPQHF. The CDR3 DNA follows: TGTGCCAGCAGTGGACAGTCTGGTCAGCCCCAGCATTTT.

This clone was observed a few times. The chain combines TRBV4-1 with TRBJ2-7; D remains unclear. Germline values: CDR1 MGHRA, CDR2 YSYEKL. Trimming took 0 bases from V and 0 from J, leaving 9 bases between them. This CDR3 region has 15 residues. The CDR3 sequence is CASSQDILRSYEQYF. The CDR3 bases are TGCGCCAGCAGCCAAGATATATTGCGCTCCTACGAGCAGTACTTC.

This clone was counted ten times or more. V gene TRBV5-5 combines with J gene TRBJ1-1; TRBD1 matches at 7 bases. This CDR3 is 12 amino acids long. The germline V gene encodes CDR1 SGHKS and CDR2 YYEKEE (reference sequence). With V trimmed by 8 bases and J by 9 bases, 10 bases remained unmatched. CDR3 DNA: TGTGCCAGTCGCCCCCAGGGGGGGCAAGCTTTCTTT. Translating gives CASRPQGGQAFF. The full variable domain, rest sourced from reference TRBV5-5 and TRBJ1-1, is DAGVTQSPTHLIKTRGQQVTLRCSPISGHKSVSWYQQVLGQGPQFIFQYYEKEERGRGNFPDRFSARQFPNYSSELNVNALLLGDSALYLCASRPQGGQAFFGQGTRLTVV.

This clone was seen only a few times. The CDR3 spells CARNPGTAYGYTF. CDR3 nucleotides: TGTGCCAGAAACCCCGGGACAGCGTATGGCTACACCTTC. This chain joins TRBV12-3 or TRBV12-4 and TRBJ1-2; 7 bases are shared with TRBD1. The CDR3 consists of 13 residues. After removal of 9 bases from V and 5 bases from J, the junction contained 9 bases not matched to a gene.

There are a few counts of this clone. This rearrangement joins TRBV2 to TRBJ2-1; no clear D. The CDR3 is 11 amino acids. V lost 7 bases to trimming and J lost 5 bases, with 6 bases between them. Germline assignment: CDR1 SNHLY and CDR2 FYNNEI. CDR3: CASTGNNEQFF. The DNA of the CDR3 is TGTGCCAGCACTGGGAACAATGAGCAGTTCTTC. Full variable domain (remainder filled in from reference TRBV2 and TRBJ2-1): EPEVTQTPSHQVTQMGQEVILRCVPISNHLYFYWYRQILGQKVEFLVSFYNNEISEKSEIFDDQFSVERPDGSNFTLKIRSTKLEDSAMYFCASTGNNEQFFGPGTRLTVL.

This clone is classed as medium-sized. V usage is TRBV6-1 and J usage is TRBJ1-2; 8 bases agree with TRBD1. The CDR3 has 16 residues. Germline CDR1 is MNHNS and CDR2 is SASEGT. Trimming at V came to 6 bases and at J to 5 bases, leaving 14 bases not matched to a gene. In DNA, the CDR3 is TGTGCCAGCAGCGACAGGGGAGTGGGGACAGCGTATGGCTACACCTTC. It yields the protein CASSDRGVGTAYGYTF.

In this sample, this clone turned up many times. J is TRBJ2-7 and V is TRBV20-1; TRBD1 agrees at 8 bases. Germline V CDR1 and CDR2: DFQATT, SNEGSKA (reference sequence). Unmatched junction bases numbered 6, after V lost 6 bases and J lost 2 bases. CDR3 length equals 13 residues. The CDR3 sequence: CSASRDRTYEQYF. DNA of the CDR3: TGCAGTGCAAGCCGGGACAGGACCTACGAGCAGTACTTC.